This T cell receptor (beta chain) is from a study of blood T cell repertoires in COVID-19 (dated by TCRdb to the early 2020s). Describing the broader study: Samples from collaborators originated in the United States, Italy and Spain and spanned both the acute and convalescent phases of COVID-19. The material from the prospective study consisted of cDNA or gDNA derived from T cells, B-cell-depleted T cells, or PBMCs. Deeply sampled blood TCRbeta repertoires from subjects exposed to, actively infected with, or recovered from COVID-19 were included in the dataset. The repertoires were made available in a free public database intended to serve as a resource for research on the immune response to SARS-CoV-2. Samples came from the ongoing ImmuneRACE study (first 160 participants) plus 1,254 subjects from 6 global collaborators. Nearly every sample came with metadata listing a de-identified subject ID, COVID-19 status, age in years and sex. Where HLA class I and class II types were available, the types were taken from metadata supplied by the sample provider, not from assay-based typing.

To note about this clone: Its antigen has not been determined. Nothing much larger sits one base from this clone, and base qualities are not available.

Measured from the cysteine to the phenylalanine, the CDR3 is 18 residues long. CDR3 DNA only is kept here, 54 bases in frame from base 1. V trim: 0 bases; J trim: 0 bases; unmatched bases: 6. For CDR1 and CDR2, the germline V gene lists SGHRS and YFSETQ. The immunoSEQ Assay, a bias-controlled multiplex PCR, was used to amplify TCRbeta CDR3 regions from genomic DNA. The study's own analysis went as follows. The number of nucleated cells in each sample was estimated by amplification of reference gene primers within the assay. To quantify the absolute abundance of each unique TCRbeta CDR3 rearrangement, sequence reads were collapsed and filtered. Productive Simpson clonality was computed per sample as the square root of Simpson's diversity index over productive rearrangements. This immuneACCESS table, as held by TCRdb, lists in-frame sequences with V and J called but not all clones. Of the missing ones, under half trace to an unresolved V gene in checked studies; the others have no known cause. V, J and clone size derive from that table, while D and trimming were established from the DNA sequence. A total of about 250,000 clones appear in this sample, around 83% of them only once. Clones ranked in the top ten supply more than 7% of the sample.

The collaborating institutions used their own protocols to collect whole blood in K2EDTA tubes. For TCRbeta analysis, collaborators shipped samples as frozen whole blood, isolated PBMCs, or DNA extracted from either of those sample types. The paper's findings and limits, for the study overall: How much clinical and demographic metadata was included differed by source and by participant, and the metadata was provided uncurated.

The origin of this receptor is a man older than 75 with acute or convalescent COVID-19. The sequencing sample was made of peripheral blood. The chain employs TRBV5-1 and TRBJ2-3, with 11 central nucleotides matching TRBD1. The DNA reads TGCGCCAGCAGCTTGGTAGGGACAGGGGGAAGGAGCACAGATACGCAGTATTTT. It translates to CASSLVGTGGRSTDTQYF.